This is a list of T cell receptor beta chains from one sample in a study of blood T cell repertoires in COVID-19. Assay used: immunoSEQ multiplex PCR; TCRdb lists only in-frame clones, some missing. The sample includes roughly 22,000 clones, 80% to 90% seen only once; the top ten take almost 2.5%. Sequenced sample: peripheral blood. The receptors originated from a woman in her seventies with COVID-19, enrolled during active disease. Both conserved end residues are part of each CDR3. D genes are given only for firm matches.

15 | NA | TRBV19 | CASSTVFSGANVLTF
15 | NA | TRBV4-2 | CASSQNPLTGTEQYF
15 | TRBD2 | TRBV7-3 | CASSRGRGSPDTQYF
16 | NA | TRBV6-4 | CASSDSARGPDQPQHF
13 | NA | TRBV6-6 | CASSFQRNTEAFF
16 | NA | TRBV9 | CASSVGSLSSGNTIYF
12 | NA | TRBV27 | CASRDLGTEAFF
16 | TRBD1 | TRBV12-5 | CASGLGGTGIVSPLHF
16 | NA | TRBV5-6 | CASSEGGGRSGNTIYF
19 | TRBD1 | TRBV7-8 | CASSPSGQRSPGSNQPQHF
17 | TRBD1 | TRBV18 | CASSGTGGTSSLTGYTF
13 | NA | TRBV24-1 | CATSASDGGGYTF
16 | TRBD2 | TRBV29-1 | CSVEKGLAGAYNEQFF
16 | NA | TRBV7-9 | CASSRISGSPGETQYF
15 | NA | TRBV7-2 | CASSQRVPPTDTQYF
14 | NA | TRBV28 | CASSQDSYNSPLHF
14 | NA | TRBV6-6 | CASSYEDDGYGYTF
15 | NA | TRBV9 | CASSPTDFSGNIQYF
15 | NA | TRBV6-5 | CASSYGQPELGPQHF
13 | NA | TRBV19 | CASSSGYTGELFF
14 | NA | TRBV28 | CASSLLGGKTEAFF
15 | NA | TRBV9 | CASSVGAERIYEQYF
19 | TRBD1 | TRBV7-3 | CASSRRQGTVVGQDTEAFF
13 | NA | TRBV3-1/TRBV3-2 | CASKDRTHTEAFF
12 | NA | TRBV5-4 | CASNAATGTQFF
14 | NA | TRBV5-1 | CASSYSAGSGELFF
15 | NA | TRBV5-1 | CASSLAGVHGTEAFF
15 | TRBD2 | TRBV18 | CASSPSASGRETQYF
16 | TRBD2 | TRBV27 | CASRGSGGGGTGELFF